These 22 T cell receptor beta chains originate from one sample sequenced in a study of PD-1 blockade in classical Hodgkin lymphoma. Time point defined: cycle 4 day 1 (C4D1), after 5 to 7 weeks of nivolumab. Relapse was seen in all patients after autologous stem cell transplantation, and brentuximab vedotin exposure was variable. Thawed PBMCs yielded CD4+ T cells through magnetic negative selection. Assay: immunoSEQ multiplex PCR; the TCRdb copy retains only in-frame clones and omits some. Of around 31,000 clones in the sample, around four fifths are singletons; the top ten hold around 0.85%. Sequencing used CD4+ T cells from blood, obtained before the fourth cycle of nivolumab. These TCRs come from a human donor with classical Hodgkin lymphoma.

J is TRBJ1-4 and V is TRBV5-8; 8 nucleotides align to TRBD1. With V trimmed by 4 bases and J by 6 bases, 11 bases remained unmatched. The germline CDR1 and CDR2 sequences are SGHTS and YDEGEE. This CDR3 spans 16 amino acids. The CDR3 nucleotides read TGTGCCAGCAGCACAAGAGACAGGGGCATATATGAAAAACTGTTTTTT. Encoded protein: CASSTRDRGIYEKLFF.

The gene calls are TRBV7-9 and TRBJ1-4; D is unresolved. Germline values: CDR1 SEHNR, CDR2 FQNEAQ (reference sequence). This CDR3 is 19 amino acids long. Trimming removed 5 bases at V and 1 base at J, with 23 bases between. CDR3 sequence (DNA): TGTGCCAGCAGCCCAAATCTGGGCAGCGTGCGCGGAACTAATGAAAAACTGTTTTTT. This codes for CASSPNLGSVRGTNEKLFF.

This clone appeared once. The rearrangement uses TRBV15 and TRBJ1-1, with TRBD1 matching over 7 bases. V lost 2 bases, J lost 0 bases, and 3 bases stayed unmatched. CDR1 is LNHNV, CDR2 YYDKDF, per germline (reference sequence). This CDR3 is 15 amino acids long. CDR3 residues: CATSRRTGVNTEAFF. In DNA form, the CDR3 reads TGTGCCACCAGCAGACGGACAGGCGTGAACACTGAAGCTTTCTTT.

V usage is TRBV2 and J usage is TRBJ2-1, with D possibly being TRBD2 (6 bases). V gave up 6 bases and J gave up 10 bases, with 19 bases separating them. CDR1 is SNHLY and CDR2 is FYNNEI in the germline V gene. The CDR3 is made up of 14 amino acids. CDR3 nucleotide sequence: TGTGCCAGCAGGACGGGGGTGGGAGTCGGCGAGCAGTTCTTC. Protein sequence: CASRTGVGVGEQFF.

The chain recombines TRBV6-5 with TRBJ1-6; possibly TRBD1 for D (6 bases). Looked up from germline, CDR1 is MNHEY and CDR2 is SVGAGI. V dropped 2 bases and J dropped 5 bases, with 7 bases sitting between them. This CDR3 spans 14 amino acids. The CDR3 DNA reads TGTGCCAGCAGTTACAGGGGGAATAATTCACCCCTCCACTTT. Its protein is CASSYRGNNSPLHF.

This chain connects TRBV7-2 to TRBJ1-5; D gene uncertain. Trimming stripped 3 bases from V and 0 bases from J, with 9 bases between. From germline, CDR1 is SGHTA and CDR2 FQGNSA. There are 15 residues in the CDR3. The CDR3 reads CASSFRGNSNQPQHF. The CDR3 nucleotides read TGTGCCAGCAGCTTCCGGGGTAATAGCAATCAGCCCCAGCATTTT. Complete variable domain (other parts from reference TRBV7-2 and TRBJ1-5): GAGVSQSPSNKVTEKGKDVELRCDPISGHTALYWYRQSLGQGLEFLIYFQGNSAPDKSGLPSDRFSAERTGGSVSTLTIQRTQQEDSAVYLCASSFRGNSNQPQHFGDGTRLSIL.

This chain joins TRBV6-6 and TRBJ1-6, with D possibly matching TRBD1 (5 bases). Germline V gives CDR1 MNHNY, CDR2 SVGAGI (reference sequence). This CDR3 comprises 13 residues. The V end lost 7 bases, the J end lost 6 bases, and 10 bases lay between the germline ends. CDR3 loop: CASTRQPNSPLHF. CDR3 nucleotides: TGTGCCAGCACCCGACAGCCTAATTCACCCCTCCACTTT.

This sequence joins TRBV29-1 and TRBJ2-3; D is perhaps TRBD2 (5 bases). The V gene's germline CDR1 is SQVTM and CDR2 ANQGSEA. V lost 0 bases and J 6 bases, leaving 16 bases between the germline ends. The CDR3 runs 15 residues. CDR3 residues: CSVEDGLAVGDTQYF. CDR3 nucleotides: TGCAGCGTTGAAGATGGGCTAGCCGTCGGTGATACGCAGTATTTT.

The V gene is TRBV10-2, the J gene TRBJ1-2, with 7 bases aligning to TRBD1. This CDR3 spans 16 amino acids. Per the germline V gene, CDR1 is WSHSY and CDR2 is SAAADI. J gave up 4 bases and V 0 bases, and 8 bases lay outside the gene matches. CDR3 amino acids: CASSESEGASVYGYTF. CDR3 DNA sequence: TGCGCCAGCAGTGAGTCGGAGGGGGCGTCGGTCTATGGCTACACCTTC.

The chain carries TRBV5-1 and TRBJ1-2; the match to TRBD1 covers 7 bases. Germline CDR1 SGHRS, CDR2 YFSETQ. The CDR3 has 13 amino acids. J gave up 4 bases and V 5 bases, and 5 bases lay outside the gene matches. Here the CDR3 DNA reads TGCGCCAGCAGAAGAGGGGGCGGCTATGGCTACACCTTC. This gives the protein CASRRGGGYGYTF.

V is TRBV5-1 and J is TRBJ1-2; no firm D call. Germline V lookup: CDR1 SGHRS, CDR2 YFSETQ. Trimming left V 5 bases short and J 8 bases short, with 19 bases between. CDR3 length equals 14 residues. The CDR3 region has the DNA TGCGCCAGCAGTCCACGGTCAAACGTAGGGGGCTACACCTTC. Protein: CASSPRSNVGGYTF. The full variable domain, completed using reference TRBV5-1 and TRBJ1-2, is KAGVTQTPRYLIKTRGQQVTLSCSPISGHRSVSWYQQTPGQGLQFLFEYFSETQRNKGNFPGRFSGRQFSNSRSEMNVSTLELGDSALYLCASSPRSNVGGYTFGSGTRLTVV.

This clone occurred a few times. The chain is built from TRBV13 and TRBJ1-2; D is ambiguous. The CDR3 contains 12 residues. Between the trimmed V and J ends, which lost 2 bases and 4 bases, there was a span of 5 bases. Germline assignment: CDR1 PRHDT and CDR2 FYEKMQ (reference sequence). This chain's CDR3 is CASSLSGYGYTF. The CDR3 DNA follows: TGTGCCAGCAGCTTATCGGGCTATGGCTACACCTTC. Complete variable domain (other parts from reference TRBV13 and TRBJ1-2): AAGVIQSPRHLIKEKRETATLKCYPIPRHDTVYWYQQGPGQDPQFLISFYEKMQSDKGSIPDRFSAQQFSDYHSELNMSSLELGDSALYFCASSLSGYGYTFGSGTRLTVV.

V usage is TRBV7-9 and J usage is TRBJ2-3, with TRBD2 as a possible D gene (7 bases). The CDR3 runs to 13 residues. Trimming removed 5 bases at V and 4 bases at J, with 10 bases between. Per the germline V gene, CDR1 is SEHNR and CDR2 is FQNEAQ (reference sequence). CDR3 loop: CASSGGAPDTQYF. The CDR3 DNA sequence: TGTGCCAGCAGCGGGGGGGCCCCAGATACGCAGTATTTT. The full variable domain, rest sourced from reference TRBV7-9 and TRBJ2-3, is DTGVSQNPRHKITKRGQNVTFRCDPISEHNRLYWYRQTLGQGPEFLTYFQNEAQLEKSRLLSDRFSAERPKGSFSTLEIQRTEQGDSAMYLCASSGGAPDTQYFGPGTRLTVL.

This clone was counted between two and nine times. This chain links TRBV5-6 with TRBJ2-1; no clear D. From germline, CDR1 is SGHDT and CDR2 YYEEEE. The CDR3 loop spans 16 amino acids. Trimming stripped 4 bases from V and 6 bases from J, with 20 bases between. The chain's CDR3 is CASSPKQVLVRNEQFF. The CDR3 bases are TGTGCCAGCAGCCCCAAGCAGGTCCTTGTACGCAATGAGCAGTTCTTC. Full variable domain (rest looked up from reference TRBV5-6 and TRBJ2-1): DAGVTQSPTHLIKTRGQQVTLRCSPKSGHDTVSWYQQALGQGPQFIFQYYEEEERQRGNFPDRFSGHQFPNYSSELNVNALLLGDSALYLCASSPKQVLVRNEQFFGPGTRLTVL.

The rearrangement joins TRBV11-3 to TRBJ2-1, with 8 nucleotides matching TRBD1. This CDR3 contains 16 residues. J gave up 4 bases and V 5 bases, and 10 bases lay outside the gene matches. Per the germline V gene, CDR1 is SGHNT and CDR2 is YENEEA. The CDR3 nucleotides are TGTGCCAGCAGCGCCGGGACAGGCCATTCGTACAATGAGCAGTTCTTC. Translating gives CASSAGTGHSYNEQFF.

The CDR3 region has the DNA TGCGCCAGCAGTGAGCAGGCGGGGCATGAAAACATTCAGTACTTC. Its translation is CASSEQAGHENIQYF. The chain combines TRBV10-2 with TRBJ2-4, with D perhaps TRBD2 (6 bases). CDR1 is WSHSY and CDR2 is SAAADI in the germline V gene. Trimming took 2 bases from V and 5 from J, leaving 13 bases between them. This CDR3 region has 15 residues.

This rearrangement joins TRBV2 to TRBJ2-7, with 8 bases that match TRBD1. Germline loops: CDR1 SNHLY, CDR2 FYNNEI. CDR3 size: 14 residues. J was trimmed by 2 bases and V by 6 bases; bases with no gene match: 6. The CDR3: CASSDRGATYEQYF. The CDR3 DNA follows: TGTGCCAGCAGCGACAGGGGAGCCACCTACGAGCAGTACTTC.

The rearrangement joins TRBV7-2 to TRBJ1-1, with unresolved D. Germline CDR1 SGHTA, CDR2 FQGNSA. V gave up 0 bases and J gave up 1 base, with 3 bases separating them. The CDR3 runs 13 residues. The CDR3 reads CASSLAENTEAFF. CDR3 DNA: TGTGCCAGCAGCTTAGCGGAGAACACTGAAGCTTTCTTT.

The chain uses TRBV30 and TRBJ2-5; TRBD1 is a possible D gene (6 bases). In germline, CDR1 is GTSNPN, CDR2 SVGIG (reference sequence). V was pared by 0 bases and J by 2 bases, with 10 bases between. This CDR3 contains 14 residues. CDR3 nucleotide sequence: TGTGCCTGGAGTGTACTGACAGGACAAGAGACCCAGTACTTC. This encodes CAWSVLTGQETQYF.

To note about this clone: The same CDR3 arises from other DNA sequences in this sample as well. The CDR3 region is CASSADRGQSGGYTF. The CDR3 nucleotides are TGTGCCAGCAGTGCGGACAGGGGGCAGTCCGGTGGCTACACCTTC. This sequence joins TRBV6-1 and TRBJ1-2; TRBD1 aligns across 11 bases. Germline CDR1 and CDR2: MNHNS and SASEGT. The V segment lost 4 bases and the J segment 7 bases; nucleotides outside the gene matches: 8. The CDR3 runs 15 residues.

The chain links TRBV6-1 to TRBJ2-1; 8 bases line up with TRBD2. V lost 2 bases to trimming and J lost 6 bases; unmatched junction nucleotides: 6. CDR1 MNHNS and CDR2 SASEGT come from the germline V gene. The CDR3 runs to 15 residues. CDR3 in amino acids: CASSEFTGGFNEQFF. The CDR3 DNA follows: TGTGCCAGCAGTGAATTTACGGGGGGGTTCAATGAGCAGTTCTTC.

The V and J genes are TRBV5-1 and TRBJ2-5, with 7 bases fitting TRBD1. Germline CDR1 is SGHRS and CDR2 is YFSETQ. The CDR3 totals 16 residues. J gave up 4 bases and V 2 bases, and 11 bases lay outside the gene matches. CDR3 sequence (DNA): TGCGCCAGCAGCTTCCAGAACGACAGGGCAAGAGAGACCCAGTACTTC. As protein: CASSFQNDRARETQYF.